This T cell receptor beta chain was recorded in a study of blood T cell repertoires in COVID-19. The overall study: Some COVID-19 samples were acute and others convalescent; all came from the United States, Italy and Spain. From T cells, B-cell-depleted T cells, or PBMCs came the material, which was cDNA or gDNA.

This clone was counted only a few times. The method was immunoSEQ multiplex PCR; TCRdb's version includes in-frame clones alone and lacks a portion of them. The sample lists 150,000 to 200,000 clones, 81% seen once, with more than 9.5% in the top ten. The origin of this receptor is a man in his 60s with active or convalescent COVID-19. The specimen sequenced was peripheral blood.

CDR3 bases: TGTGCCAGCAGTTTCAGGGAAGAAAAACTGTTTTTT. This codes for CASSFREEKLFF. The chain has TRBV12-3 or TRBV12-4 and TRBJ1-4, with a possible D match to TRBD1 (5 bases). CDR3 length: 12 residues. Trimming took 3 bases from V and 8 from J, leaving 7 bases between them.